In its sample, the clone carrying this T cell receptor (beta chain) was seen a few times. Its antigen remains unknown. This entry belongs to a study of cytomegalovirus exposure and HLA in healthy donors. The CDR3 spans 13 residues. Germline V gives CDR1 GTSNPN, CDR2 SVGIG (reference sequence). The V gene lost 0 bases and the J gene lost 5 bases, with 10 bases spanning the gap. PCR primers comprised 60 Vbeta and 13 Jbeta primers. Here immunoSEQ multiplex PCR was the method, and the copy in TCRdb shows in-frame clones only, minus some. Found here are under 200,000 clones, around 74% of them singletons; the top ten hold around 2.5%. Whole-study results and caveats: A few of the chains that were CMV-associated were confirmed in vitro to be specific for CMV antigens. Earlier findings revealed that most TCR beta V segments proved productive either about 87% or about 30% of the time.

The rearrangement links TRBV30 to TRBJ1-1; D gene ambiguous. This clonotype was sampled from a female donor in good health and CMV-seronegative. The material sequenced was PBMCs. CDR3 protein: CAWSVRGRTEAFF. CDR3 DNA: TGTGCCTGGAGTGTACGAGGGCGTACTGAAGCTTTCTTT.